This entry lists 22 T cell receptor beta chains sequenced from one sample in a study of T cells in Graves' hyperthyroidism and ophthalmopathy (dated by TCRdb to between 2018 and 2021). Library prep was done by multiplex PCR. TCRdb lists the instrument as Illumina HiSeq 2000. Amplification of TCR beta CDR3 regions was carried out from RNA transcripts. The TCR CDR3 was subjected to a first round of RT-PCR using the HTBI primer set and the Qiagen OneStep RT-PCR kit. The public reads were run again by TCRdb, first through fastp at Q25 and then through MiXCR, and only productive beta chains were kept. Rows merge per CDR3 protein into single entries with the most common DNA and genes. The sample table lists 550,000 to 850,000 distinct CDR3 sequences, about 17% of them with a count of one. The ten largest clones capture 16% of the sample. The sample taken for sequencing was blood. The receptor source for this set is a woman between 50 and 59 years old with Graves' hyperthyroidism that later progressed to Graves' ophthalmopathy.

As for this clonotype: A much more abundant neighbour one base away suggests this may be a read error. J is TRBJ2-5 and V is TRBV10-3; the D gene is possibly TRBD1 (6 bases). Germline V lookup: CDR1 ENHRY, CDR2 SYGVKD. This CDR3 contains 13 residues. With 7 bases removed from V and 5 bases from J, the gap between germline ends came to 14 bases. CDR3 bases: TGTGCCATCAAGGGGGATCCTATGGAGACCCAGTACTTC. Translating gives CAIKGDPMETQYF.

The chain combines TRBV7-6 with TRBJ1-5; possible D gene TRBD1, 6 bases. Germline V gene sequence: CDR1 SGHVS, CDR2 FNYEAQ. Trimming pared 1 base from V and 2 bases from J, leaving 9 bases between. The length of the CDR3 is 15 residues. This CDR3 reads CASSLGGARNQPQHF. CDR3 sequence (DNA): TGTGCCAGCAGCTTAGGGGGGGCTCGCAATCAGCCCCAGCATTTT.

The gene calls are TRBV2 and TRBJ1-2, with TRBD1 as a possible D gene (5 bases). The CDR3 runs to 12 residues. The V gene lost 6 bases and the J gene lost 4 bases, with 9 bases spanning the gap. Per germline, CDR1 SNHLY and CDR2 FYNNEI. CDR3 coding DNA: TGTGCCAGCAGAGCAGGGATCTATGGCTACACCTTC. Translation gives CASRAGIYGYTF.

With respect to this clonotype: The germline gene is not matched at one end of the junction; a read error may be the cause. The rearrangement links TRBV5-1 to TRBJ1-1, with 9 bases aligning to TRBD1. The CDR3 sequence is 15 residues long. Germline values: CDR1 SGHRS, CDR2 YFSETQ. CDR3 protein: CAGSYSTGGNTEAFF. In DNA, the CDR3 is TGCGCCGGCAGCTACTCGACAGGGGGGAACACTGAAGCTTTCTTT.

The table lists this clonotype with many counts. The V call is TRBV7-3, the J call TRBJ2-1, with a tentative D call TRBD1 (6 bases). The CDR3 loop spans 14 amino acids. V was trimmed by 5 bases and J by 4 bases, leaving 12 bases between them. CDR1 is SGHTA and CDR2 is FQGTGA in the germline V gene. The CDR3 loop reads CASSPTGTYNEQFF. The CDR3 DNA is TGTGCCAGCAGCCCGACCGGGACATACAATGAGCAGTTCTTC.

This clonotype was picked up many times. The rearrangement links TRBV6-1 to TRBJ1-1; D possibly corresponds to TRBD1 (6 bases). CDR3 size: 14 residues. In germline, CDR1 is MNHNS, CDR2 SASEGT. Deletions cut 5 bases from V and 2 bases from J, with 12 bases between. The CDR3 DNA sequence: TGTGCCAGCAGTCGGCAGGGACAAAACACTGAAGCTTTCTTT. This sequence encodes CASSRQGQNTEAFF.

This clonotype was detected ten times or more. The genes are TRBV12-3 or TRBV12-4 and TRBJ2-3, with 7 nucleotides matching TRBD1. The junction had 5 bases not matched to a gene; V was cut back by 2 bases and J by 0 bases. The CDR3 is 16 residues long. CDR3 sequence: CASSLPGTASTDTQYF. Written as DNA, the CDR3 is TGTGCCAGCAGTTTACCCGGGACAGCTAGCACAGATACGCAGTATTTT.

With regard to this clonotype: The junction differs from germline at one of its ends, possibly a read error. The chain recombines TRBV5-1 with TRBJ1-1; tentative D call: TRBD1 (6 bases). Germline V lookup: CDR1 SGHRS, CDR2 YFSETQ. The length of the CDR3 is 14 residues. This CDR3 reads CASSLDFRDTEALF. CDR3 nucleotide sequence: TGCGCCAGCAGCTTGGATTTCAGGGACACTGAAGCTCTCTTT.

This clonotype was picked up many times. The chain employs TRBV3-1 and TRBJ1-1; D call uncertain. The germline gives CDR1 LGHDT, CDR2 YNNKEL (reference sequence). This CDR3 is 12 amino acids long. V shed 6 bases and J shed 1 base, with 6 bases lying between them. In DNA form, the CDR3 reads TGTGCCAGCAGACGGGCGAACACTGAAGCTTTCTTT. It encodes CASRRANTEAFF.

This clonotype was detected many times. V usage is TRBV20-1 and J usage is TRBJ2-1; the match to TRBD2 covers 7 bases. Germline V gives CDR1 DFQATT, CDR2 SNEGSKA (reference sequence). The CDR3 is 16 residues long. The ends lost 4 bases at V and 2 bases at J; junction bases unmatched: 11. The CDR3 is CSATLGMAGAYNEQFF. For the CDR3, the DNA is TGCAGTGCTACCTTAGGGATGGCGGGGGCCTACAATGAGCAGTTCTTC.

This clonotype was picked up many times. V and J are TRBV2 and TRBJ1-1; TRBD1 is a possible D gene (6 bases). Germline V gene sequence: CDR1 SNHLY, CDR2 FYNNEI. CDR3 length equals 14 residues. Trimming took 4 bases from V and 4 from J, leaving 13 bases between them. CDR3 region: CASSVMDSGTEAFF. Here the CDR3 DNA reads TGTGCCAGCAGTGTTATGGACAGCGGCACTGAAGCTTTCTTT.

This clonotype has a count of ten or more. The gene calls are TRBV20-1 and TRBJ1-2; D call uncertain. The CDR3 extends over 13 amino acids. V dropped 1 base and J dropped 2 bases, with 8 bases sitting between them. Germline loops: CDR1 DFQATT, CDR2 SNEGSKA (reference sequence). CDR3: CSARVVGNYGYTF. CDR3 nucleotide sequence: TGCAGTGCTAGAGTGGTGGGGAACTATGGCTACACCTTC.

The chain joins TRBV5-1 to TRBJ2-7; D not certain. Trimming shortened V by 0 bases and J by 3 bases, and 10 bases separated the two germline ends. CDR1 SGHRS and CDR2 YFSETQ come from the germline V gene. CDR3 length: 14 amino acids. CDR3 loop: CASSLGQRNYEQYF. CDR3 DNA: TGCGCCAGCAGCTTGGGGCAGCGAAACTACGAGCAGTACTTC.

This clonotype was observed many times. The chain combines TRBV12-3 or TRBV12-4 with TRBJ1-6; D is possibly TRBD1 (5 bases). V lost 7 bases and J 10 bases, leaving 17 bases between the germline ends. The CDR3 has 14 amino acids. The CDR3 nucleotides are TGTGCCAGCACCCGGGGGTCGTCATCGTCACCCCTCCACTTT. This encodes CASTRGSSSSPLHF.

The chain uses TRBV29-1 and TRBJ1-2; 9 bases align to TRBD1. After removal of 7 bases from V and 3 bases from J, the junction contained 6 bases not matched to a gene. The CDR3 is 13 amino acids. Germline CDR1 SQVTM, CDR2 ANQGSEA. CDR3 sequence (DNA): TGCAGCGCCCAGGACAGGGGTGACTATGGCTACACCTTC. Protein sequence: CSAQDRGDYGYTF.

This clonotype has only a few counts. This chain joins TRBV3-1 and TRBJ2-1, with 9 bases that match TRBD2. The trim removed 1 base at V and 8 bases at J, leaving 9 bases unmatched. Germline V gene lookup returns CDR1 LGHDT and CDR2 YNNKEL (reference sequence). The CDR3 is 16 residues long. The DNA for the CDR3 is TGTGCCAGCAGCCAAGGGGTGCGGGGGGGTTTTGATGAGCAGTTCTTC. Protein sequence: CASSQGVRGGFDEQFF.

This clonotype was recorded at least ten times. The chain couples TRBV5-1 to TRBJ1-1; D is undetermined. Germline-derived CDR1 and CDR2 are SGHRS and YFSETQ. This CDR3 is built from 14 residues. With 2 bases removed from V and 2 bases from J, the gap between germline ends came to 10 bases. The CDR3 region has the DNA TGCGCCAGCAGCTTCAATTCAGGAAACACTGAAGCTTTCTTT. Its protein is CASSFNSGNTEAFF. The whole variable domain, filled in from reference TRBV5-1 and TRBJ1-1, reads KAGVTQTPRYLIKTRGQQVTLSCSPISGHRSVSWYQQTPGQGLQFLFEYFSETQRNKGNFPGRFSGRQFSNSRSEMNVSTLELGDSALYLCASSFNSGNTEAFFGQGTRLTVV.

The rearrangement links TRBV14 to TRBJ1-1; D is perhaps TRBD1 (6 bases). The CDR3 contains 15 residues. Germline V gives CDR1 SGHDN, CDR2 FVKESK. The germline V and J ends were trimmed by 4 bases and 6 bases, with 18 bases remaining between them. The CDR3 loop is CASSLTAQGRSEAFF. CDR3 DNA sequence: TGTGCCAGCAGCCTTACCGCACAGGGACGGTCTGAAGCTTTCTTT.

V is TRBV6-2 or TRBV6-3 and J is TRBJ1-2, with 7 bases lining up with TRBD1. Looked up from germline, CDR1 is MNHEY and CDR2 is SVGEGT. J was trimmed by 6 bases and V by 10 bases; bases with no gene match: 11. The CDR3 loop spans 13 amino acids. CDR3 nucleotides: TGTGCCAACAAAACCGGGACAGATCATGGCTACACCTTC. As protein: CANKTGTDHGYTF.

This clonotype was seen repeatedly, ten times or more. DNA of the CDR3: TGTGCCAGCAGCCCGAGACGCCAGGGTAACGAGCAGTACTTC. This gives the protein CASSPRRQGNEQYF. V is TRBV3-1 and J is TRBJ2-7, with D possibly being TRBD1 (5 bases). The V and J ends lost 4 bases and 5 bases respectively, with 15 bases between them. Germline V CDR1 and CDR2: LGHDT, YNNKEL (reference sequence). This CDR3 is built from 14 residues.

There are many counts of this clonotype. The CDR3, as DNA: TGTGCCAGCAGCTTAAGGAGGGGGGCTGGCTCCTACAATGAGCAGTTCTTC. Translation gives CASSLRRGAGSYNEQFF. The chain has TRBV7-2 and TRBJ2-1; D is possibly TRBD1 or TRBD2 (6 bases each). In germline, CDR1 is SGHTA, CDR2 FQGNSA. The CDR3 loop spans 17 amino acids. The ends were cut back, 2 bases at V and 0 bases at J, with 14 bases in the middle.

This clonotype has at least ten counts. V and J are TRBV5-1 and TRBJ1-5; D is possibly TRBD1 (5 bases). The CDR3 totals 13 residues. The V end was cut by 4 bases, the J end by 8 bases, with 13 bases between. Germline V lookup: CDR1 SGHRS, CDR2 YFSETQ. The CDR3 protein is CASSPSGDKPQHF. CDR3 nucleotides: TGCGCCAGCAGCCCTTCGGGGGATAAGCCCCAGCATTTT.